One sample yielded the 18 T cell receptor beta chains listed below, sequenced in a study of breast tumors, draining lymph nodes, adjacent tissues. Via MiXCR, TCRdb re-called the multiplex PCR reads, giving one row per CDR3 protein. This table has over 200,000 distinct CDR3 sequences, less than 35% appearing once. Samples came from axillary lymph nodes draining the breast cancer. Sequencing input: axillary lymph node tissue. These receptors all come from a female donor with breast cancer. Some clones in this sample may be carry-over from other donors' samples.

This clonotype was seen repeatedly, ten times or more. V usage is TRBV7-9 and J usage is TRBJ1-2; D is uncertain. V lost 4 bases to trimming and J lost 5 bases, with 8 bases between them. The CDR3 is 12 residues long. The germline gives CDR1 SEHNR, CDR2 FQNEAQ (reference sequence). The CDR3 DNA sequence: TGTGCCAGCAGCTCGTTCGCGTATGGCTACACCTTC. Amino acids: CASSSFAYGYTF.

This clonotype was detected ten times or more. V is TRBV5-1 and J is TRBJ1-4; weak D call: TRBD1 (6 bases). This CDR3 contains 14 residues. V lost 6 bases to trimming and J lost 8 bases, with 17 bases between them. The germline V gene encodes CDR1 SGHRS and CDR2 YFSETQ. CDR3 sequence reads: CASKLGGAEEKLFF. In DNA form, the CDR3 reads TGCGCCAGCAAACTCGGGGGGGCCGAGGAAAAACTGTTTTTT.

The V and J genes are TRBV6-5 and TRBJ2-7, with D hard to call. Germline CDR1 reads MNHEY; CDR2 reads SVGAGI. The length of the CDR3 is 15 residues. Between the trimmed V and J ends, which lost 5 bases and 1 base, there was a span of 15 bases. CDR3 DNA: TGTGCCAGCAGTCACGGCGCCGGCGGATCCTACGAGCAGTACTTC. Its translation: CASSHGAGGSYEQYF.

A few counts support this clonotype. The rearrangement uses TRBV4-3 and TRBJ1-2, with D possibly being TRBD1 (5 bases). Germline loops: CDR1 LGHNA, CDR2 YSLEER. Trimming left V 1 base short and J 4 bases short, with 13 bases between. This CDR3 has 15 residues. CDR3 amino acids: CASSQVSDTGYGYTF. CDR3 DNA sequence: TGCGCCAGCAGCCAAGTTTCGGACACTGGCTATGGCTACACCTTC.

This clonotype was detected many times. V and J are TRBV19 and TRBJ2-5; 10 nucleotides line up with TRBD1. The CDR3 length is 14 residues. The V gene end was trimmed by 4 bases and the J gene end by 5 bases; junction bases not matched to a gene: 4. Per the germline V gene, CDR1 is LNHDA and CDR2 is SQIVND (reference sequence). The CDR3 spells CASSKRQGAETQYF. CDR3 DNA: TGTGCCAGTAGTAAGCGACAGGGGGCTGAGACCCAGTACTTC.

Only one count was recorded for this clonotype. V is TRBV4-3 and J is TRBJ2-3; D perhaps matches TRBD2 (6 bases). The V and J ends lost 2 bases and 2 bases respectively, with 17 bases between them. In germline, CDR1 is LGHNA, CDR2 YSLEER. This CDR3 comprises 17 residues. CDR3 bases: TGCGCCAGCAGCCAATTGAGGGCCGGAGGGTTCACAGATACGCAGTATTTT. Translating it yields CASSQLRAGGFTDTQYF.

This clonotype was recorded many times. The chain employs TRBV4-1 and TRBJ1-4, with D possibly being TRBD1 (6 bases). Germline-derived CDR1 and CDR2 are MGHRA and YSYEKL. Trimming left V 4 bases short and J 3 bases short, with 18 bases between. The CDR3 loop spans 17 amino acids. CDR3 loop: CASSPGGRASANEKLFF. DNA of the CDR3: TGCGCCAGCAGCCCCGGGGGCAGGGCCTCAGCTAATGAAAAACTGTTTTTT.

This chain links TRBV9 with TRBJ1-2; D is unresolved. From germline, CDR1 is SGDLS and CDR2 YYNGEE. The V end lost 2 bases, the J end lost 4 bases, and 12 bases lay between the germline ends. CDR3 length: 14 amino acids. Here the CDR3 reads CASSVERAGYGYTF. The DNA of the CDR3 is TGTGCCAGCAGCGTTGAAAGGGCGGGCTATGGCTACACCTTC.

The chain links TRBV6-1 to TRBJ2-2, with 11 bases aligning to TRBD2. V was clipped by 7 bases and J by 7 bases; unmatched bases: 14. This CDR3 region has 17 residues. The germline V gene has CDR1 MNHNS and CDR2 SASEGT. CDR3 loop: CASIQTSGTLWSGELFF. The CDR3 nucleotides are TGTGCCAGCATTCAGACTAGCGGGACGCTTTGGAGCGGGGAGCTGTTTTTT.

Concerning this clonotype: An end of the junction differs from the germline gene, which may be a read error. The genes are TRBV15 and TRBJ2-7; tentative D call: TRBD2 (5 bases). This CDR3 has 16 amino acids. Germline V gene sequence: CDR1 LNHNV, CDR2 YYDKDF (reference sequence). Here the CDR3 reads CAASSEYGGYSYEQYF. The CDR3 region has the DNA TGTGCCGCCAGCAGTGAGTACGGAGGTTATTCCTACGAGCAGTACTTC.

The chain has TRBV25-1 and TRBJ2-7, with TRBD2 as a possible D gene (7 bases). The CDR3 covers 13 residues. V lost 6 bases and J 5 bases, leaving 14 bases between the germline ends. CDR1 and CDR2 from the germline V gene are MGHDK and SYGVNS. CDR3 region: CASSFGGPHEQYF. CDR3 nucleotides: TGTGCCAGCAGCTTCGGGGGGCCCCACGAGCAGTACTTC.

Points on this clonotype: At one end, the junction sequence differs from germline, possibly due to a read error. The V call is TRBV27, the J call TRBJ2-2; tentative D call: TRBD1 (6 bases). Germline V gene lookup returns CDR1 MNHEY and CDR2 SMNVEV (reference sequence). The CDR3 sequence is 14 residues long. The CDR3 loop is CASSLQGHTGELVF. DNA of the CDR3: TGTGCCAGCAGTTTGCAGGGACACACCGGGGAGCTGGTTTTT.

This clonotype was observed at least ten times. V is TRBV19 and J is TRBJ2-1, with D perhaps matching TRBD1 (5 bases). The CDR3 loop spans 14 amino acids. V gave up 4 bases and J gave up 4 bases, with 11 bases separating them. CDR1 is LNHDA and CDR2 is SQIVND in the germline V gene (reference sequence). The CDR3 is CASSKYQGYNEQFF. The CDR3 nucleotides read TGTGCCAGTAGTAAGTACCAGGGATACAATGAGCAGTTCTTC.

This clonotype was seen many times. The CDR3 DNA sequence: TGTGCCAGCGTGGCGGGAGGGCCGCATGAGCAGTTCTTC. Translation: CASVAGGPHEQFF. The chain joins TRBV2 to TRBJ2-1; 9 bases are shared with TRBD2. The CDR3 length is 13 residues. Germline V gives CDR1 SNHLY, CDR2 FYNNEI. V trimming: 8 bases; J trimming: 8 bases; junction bases outside the gene matches: 7.

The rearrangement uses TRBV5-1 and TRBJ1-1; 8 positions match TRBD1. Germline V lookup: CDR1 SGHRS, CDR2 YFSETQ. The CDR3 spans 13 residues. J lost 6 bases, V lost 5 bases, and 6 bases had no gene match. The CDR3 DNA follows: TGCGCCAGCAGAAGAGGACAGGGCGCTGAAGCTTTCTTT. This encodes CASRRGQGAEAFF. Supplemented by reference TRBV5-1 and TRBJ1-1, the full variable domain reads KAGVTQTPRYLIKTRGQQVTLSCSPISGHRSVSWYQQTPGQGLQFLFEYFSETQRNKGNFPGRFSGRQFSNSRSEMNVSTLELGDSALYLCASRRGQGAEAFFGQGTRLTVV.

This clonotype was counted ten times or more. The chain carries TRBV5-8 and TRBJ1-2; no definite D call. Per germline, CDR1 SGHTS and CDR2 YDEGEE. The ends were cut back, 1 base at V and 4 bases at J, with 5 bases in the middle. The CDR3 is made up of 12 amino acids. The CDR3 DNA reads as TGTGCCAGCAGCTTGTCCATCTATGGCTACACCTTC. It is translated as CASSLSIYGYTF. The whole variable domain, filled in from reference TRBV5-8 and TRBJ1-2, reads EAGVTQSPTHLIKTRGQQATLRCSPISGHTSVYWYQQALGLGLQFLLWYDEGEERNRGNFPPRFSGRQFPNYSSELNVNALELEDSALYLCASSLSIYGYTFGSGTRLTVV.

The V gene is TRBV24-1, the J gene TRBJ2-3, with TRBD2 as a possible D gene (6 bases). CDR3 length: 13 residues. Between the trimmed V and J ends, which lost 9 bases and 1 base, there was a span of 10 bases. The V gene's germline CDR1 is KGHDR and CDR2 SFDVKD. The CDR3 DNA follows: TGTGCCACCGGAGGGGCGGGCACAGATACGCAGTATTTT. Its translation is CATGGAGTDTQYF.

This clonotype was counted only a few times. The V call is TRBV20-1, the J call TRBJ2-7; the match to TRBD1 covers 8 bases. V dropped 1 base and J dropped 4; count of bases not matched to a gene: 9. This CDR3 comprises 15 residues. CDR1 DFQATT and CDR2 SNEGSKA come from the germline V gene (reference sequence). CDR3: CSARGDRGQGYEQYF. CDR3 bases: TGCAGTGCTAGAGGAGATCGAGGACAGGGTTACGAGCAGTACTTC.